Sequencing of this T cell receptor (beta chain) was carried out in a study of identical twins. There are a few counts of this clonotype. Its matching antigen is unknown. TCRdb ran MiXCR on the 5' RACE reads and lists one entry per CDR3 protein. The table shows some 560,000 distinct CDR3 sequences, with 9.6% occurring only once. Notes on the study in general: The more abundant beta clonotypes in cord blood had fewer insertions, and memory repertoires did not show this.

J lost 7 bases, V lost 7 bases, and 9 bases had no gene match. The germline CDR1 and CDR2 sequences are MNHEY and SMNVEV (reference sequence). The CDR3 is 15 residues long. The data were also submitted as part of a second study, on yellow fever vaccine responses in identical twins.

Sequences were obtained from PBMCs. The TCR originated in a woman aged 18-29 years in good health. This sequence joins TRBV27 and TRBJ2-1; 11 bases are a match to TRBD2. In DNA form, the CDR3 reads TGTGCCAGCATTCTTAGCGGGGGGGCGGTGAATGAGCAGTTCTTC. Translating it yields CASILSGGAVNEQFF.